This paragraph reports one TCR beta chain. Germline V gene lookup returns CDR1 GTSNPN and CDR2 SVGIG (reference sequence). The V and J ends lost 0 bases and 4 bases respectively, with 13 bases between them. The CDR3 spans 16 residues. This sample stems from a study of control samples from healthy donors and cancer patients. Profiling relied on immunoSEQ multiplex PCR, and the TCRdb table lists in-frame clones only, not all of them. The table includes 90,000 to 100,000 clones, over 60% detected once. The receptor's source is a woman aged 25 to 45 in good health. The sample consisted of blood. This chain connects TRBV30 to TRBJ2-6; unclear D gene. CDR3 nucleotides: TGTGCCTGGAGTGTAACAGCTCTGGCGGGGGCCAACGTCCTGACTTTC. This translates into CAWSVTALAGANVLTF.